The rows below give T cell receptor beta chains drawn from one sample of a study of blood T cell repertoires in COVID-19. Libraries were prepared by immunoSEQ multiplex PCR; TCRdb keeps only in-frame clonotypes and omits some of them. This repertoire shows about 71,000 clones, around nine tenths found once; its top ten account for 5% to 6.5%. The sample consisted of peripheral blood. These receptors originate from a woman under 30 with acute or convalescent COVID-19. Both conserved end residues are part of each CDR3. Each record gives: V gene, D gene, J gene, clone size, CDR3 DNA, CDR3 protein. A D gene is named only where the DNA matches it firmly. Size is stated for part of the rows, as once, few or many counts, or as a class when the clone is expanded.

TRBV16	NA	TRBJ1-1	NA	TGTGCCAGCAGCCAATCAACGGTACTCCCTGAAGCTTTCTTT	CASSQSTVLPEAFF
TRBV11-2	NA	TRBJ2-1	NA	TGTGCCAGCAGCTCCATCCGGAGCTCCTACAATGAGCAGTTCTTC	CASSSIRSSYNEQFF
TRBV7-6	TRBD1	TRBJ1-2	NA	TGTGCCAGCAGCCGGACAGGGGTCGATGGCTACACCTTC	CASSRTGVDGYTF
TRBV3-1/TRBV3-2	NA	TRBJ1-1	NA	TGTGCCAGCAGCGAAGGTTGGTCGGACACTGAAGCTTTCTTT	CASSEGWSDTEAFF
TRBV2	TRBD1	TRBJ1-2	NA	TGTGCCAGCAGTCCTCGGGACAGACGTGGCTACACCTTC	CASSPRDRRGYTF
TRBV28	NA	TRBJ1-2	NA	TGTGCCAGCAGTTCACCGGGACAAAAATATGGCTACACCTTC	CASSSPGQKYGYTF
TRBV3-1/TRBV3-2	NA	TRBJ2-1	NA	TGTGCCAGCAGCCAAAGCCTCGCAAAGTTTTACGATGAGCAGTTCTTC	CASSQSLAKFYDEQFF
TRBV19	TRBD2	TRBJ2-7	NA	TGTGCCAGTAGTATAGATGCTTCGGCCCTAGCGGGGGACCACTACGAGCAGTACTTC	CASSIDASALAGDHYEQYF
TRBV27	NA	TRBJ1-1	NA	TGTGCCAGCAGTCGGCAGGGTCAGGACACTGAAGCTTTCTTT	CASSRQGQDTEAFF
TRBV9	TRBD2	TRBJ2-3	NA	TGTGCCAGCAGCGTGGGAGGGCAGAGACCAGATACGCAGTATTTT	CASSVGGQRPDTQYF
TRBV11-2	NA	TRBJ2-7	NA	TGTGCCAGCAGCCCCTCGCGTCCCTACGAGCAGTACTTC	CASSPSRPYEQYF
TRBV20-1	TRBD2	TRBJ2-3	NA	TGCAGTGCTAGTACTAGCGGAGGCGGAGGCACAGATACGCAGTATTTT	CSASTSGGGGTDTQYF
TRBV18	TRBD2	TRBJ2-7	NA	TGTGCCAGCTCAAGCGGGACGGACTCTTACGAGCAGTACTTC	CASSSGTDSYEQYF
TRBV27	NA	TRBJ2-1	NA	TGTGCCAGCAGTTCTCCCGGCAATGAGCAGTTCTTC	CASSSPGNEQFF
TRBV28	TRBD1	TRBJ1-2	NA	TGTGCCAGCAGTTTACGGCCGACAGGGGACTATGGCTACACCTTC	CASSLRPTGDYGYTF
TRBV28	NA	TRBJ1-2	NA	TGTGCCAGCAGTTTACCAGGGAACTATGGCTACACCTTC	CASSLPGNYGYTF
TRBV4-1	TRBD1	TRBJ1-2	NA	TGCGCCAGCAGCCAACGGGACAGAAACTATGGCTACACCTTC	CASSQRDRNYGYTF
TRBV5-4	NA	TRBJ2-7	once	TGTGCCAGCAGCGGAAGCCGGGACACGAAGGACGAGCAGTACTTC	CASSGSRDTKDEQYF
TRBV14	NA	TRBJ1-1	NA	TGTGCCAGCAGCCAATTGGGCATTCTGAACACTGAAGCTTTCTTT	CASSQLGILNTEAFF
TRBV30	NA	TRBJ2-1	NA	TGTGCCTGGAGCCGGGAAACCTACAATGAGCAGTTCTTC	CAWSRETYNEQFF
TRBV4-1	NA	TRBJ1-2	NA	TGCGCCAGCAGCCGGGACACGGAGTCCTATGGCTACACCTTC	CASSRDTESYGYTF
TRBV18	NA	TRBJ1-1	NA	TGTGCCAGCTCACCAGGACAGAACATGAACACTGAAGCTTTCTTT	CASSPGQNMNTEAFF
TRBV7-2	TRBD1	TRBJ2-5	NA	TGTGCCAGCAGCTCGGACAGGTATCGGGATGAGACCCAGTACTTC	CASSSDRYRDETQYF
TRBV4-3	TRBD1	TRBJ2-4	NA	TGCGCCAGCAGCCAAGATTGGGACAGCAAAAACATTCAGTACTTC	CASSQDWDSKNIQYF
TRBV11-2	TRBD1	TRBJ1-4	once	TGTGCCAGCAGCTGGACAGGGGCGAATGAAAAACTGTTTTTT	CASSWTGANEKLFF
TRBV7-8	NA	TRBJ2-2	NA	TGTGCCAGCAGATCCGGACTAACCGGGGAGCTGTTTTTT	CASRSGLTGELFF
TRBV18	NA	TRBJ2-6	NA	TGTGCCAGCTCACCACCGAGGTCAGGGATTACTGCCAACGTCCTGACTTTC	CASSPPRSGITANVLTF
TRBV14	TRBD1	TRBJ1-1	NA	TGTGCCAGCAGCGAACTTATCGACAGGGCGAACACTGAAGCTTTCTTT	CASSELIDRANTEAFF
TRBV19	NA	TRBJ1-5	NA	TGTGCCAGTCAGCAGGGCAATCAGCCCCAGCATTTT	CASQQGNQPQHF